These 5 T cell receptor beta chains came from one sample sequenced in a study of T cell responses to AZD1222 COVID-19 vaccine. TCRdb keeps only in-frame clones here, not all; method: immunoSEQ multiplex PCR. The sample carries about 180,000 clones, 90% recorded once. Sample: peripheral blood, taken 28 days after the second dose of the MenACWY control vaccine. The receptor source for this set is an adult who received the MenACWY meningococcal vaccine as a control.

This chain uses TRBV6-4 with TRBJ1-6; D gene ambiguous. The CDR3 contains 15 residues. Trimming left V 0 bases short and J 6 bases short, with 9 bases between. In germline, CDR1 is MRHNA, CDR2 SNTAGT. CDR3 in DNA: TGTGCCAGCAGTGACTCTGACGGACTTAATTCACCCCTCCACTTT. Amino acids: CASSDSDGLNSPLHF.

The chain recombines TRBV28 with TRBJ1-5; D is possibly TRBD1 (5 bases). V lost 3 bases and J lost 3, with 15 bases in between. Germline CDR1 is MDHEN and CDR2 is SYDVKM. CDR3 length equals 16 residues. DNA for the CDR3: TGTGCCAGCAGTTTTAGGGGCACGGCATTCAATCAGCCCCAGCATTTT. Translating it yields CASSFRGTAFNQPQHF.

The CDR3: CASRSGTSVSNEQFF. The CDR3 coding sequence is TGTGCCAGCAGGTCCGGGACTAGCGTTTCGAATGAGCAGTTCTTC. The genes are TRBV6-5 and TRBJ2-1; 10 bases agree with TRBD2. The CDR3 spans 15 residues. Germline CDR1 and CDR2: MNHEY and SVGAGI. V lost 6 bases to trimming and J lost 7 bases; unmatched junction nucleotides: 9.

The J gene is TRBJ2-1, the V gene TRBV27; D not resolved. CDR3 length: 16 residues. V lost 0 bases to trimming and J lost 0 bases, with 9 bases between them. Germline CDR1 is MNHEY and CDR2 is SMNVEV (reference sequence). Here the CDR3 reads CASSLSASPSYNEQFF. CDR3 in DNA: TGTGCCAGCAGTTTATCGGCCTCCCCCTCCTACAATGAGCAGTTCTTC.

V usage is TRBV4-2 and J usage is TRBJ1-3, with D maybe TRBD1 (6 bases). The germline V gene has CDR1 LGHNA and CDR2 YNFKEQ. The ends were cut back, 0 bases at V and 3 bases at J, with 6 bases in the middle. The CDR3 runs 14 residues. The CDR3: CASSQDRGGNTIYF. The CDR3 coding sequence is TGTGCCAGCAGCCAAGACAGGGGTGGAAACACCATATATTTT.